Below, 9 T cell receptor beta chains from the same sample are listed, as sequenced in a study of blood T cell repertoires in COVID-19. Method: immunoSEQ multiplex PCR; TCRdb's copy keeps in-frame clones and lacks some. The table includes about 56,000 clones, 84% detected once. Source material: peripheral blood. The receptors shown here come from a woman aged 80 or older with acute or convalescent COVID-19.

V and J are TRBV3-1 (or the pseudogene TRBV3-2) and TRBJ1-5; TRBD1 matches at 8 bases. The germline CDR1 and CDR2 sequences are LGHDT and YNNKEL (reference sequence). CDR3 length equals 15 residues. The V segment lost 3 bases and the J segment 3 bases; nucleotides outside the gene matches: 4. The CDR3 sequence is CASSQETGVNQPQHF. The CDR3 DNA follows: TGTGCCAGCAGCCAGGAGACAGGGGTCAATCAGCCCCAGCATTTT.

V gene TRBV6-6 combines with J gene TRBJ1-2; TRBD1 aligns across 9 bases. This CDR3 is 16 amino acids long. The trim removed 4 bases at V and 4 bases at J, leaving 10 bases unmatched. Germline lookup yields CDR1 MNHNY and CDR2 SVGAGI (reference sequence). As DNA, the CDR3 is TGTGCCAGCAGTTCCGGACAGGGGAAGGTGTCCTATGGCTACACCTTC. Residues: CASSSGQGKVSYGYTF.

This clone was recorded only once. The V gene is TRBV7-6, the J gene TRBJ2-7; TRBD2 might be the D (6 bases). The CDR3 length is 15 residues. The germline V gene has CDR1 SGHVS and CDR2 FNYEAQ. Trimming took 1 base from V and 2 from J, leaving 12 bases between them. Here the CDR3 DNA reads TGTGCCAGCAGCTTAGAGGGGACTGGCACCTACGAGCAGTACTTC. This codes for CASSLEGTGTYEQYF.

The sample holds a few counts of this clone. The rearrangement joins TRBV7-2 to TRBJ1-5; D ambiguous. The germline V and J ends were trimmed by 1 base and 4 bases, with 8 bases remaining between them. The CDR3 spans 14 residues. CDR1 is SGHTA, CDR2 FQGNSA, per germline. For the CDR3, the DNA is TGTGCCAGCAGCTTAGGTCCTCTGAATCAGCCCCAGCATTTT. Protein product: CASSLGPLNQPQHF.

This chain joins TRBV6-5 and TRBJ1-1; TRBD1 agrees at 7 bases. The CDR3 consists of 13 residues. The J segment lost 4 bases and the V segment lost 6 bases, leaving 5 bases of the junction unmatched. Germline CDR1 MNHEY, CDR2 SVGAGI. The CDR3 region is CASSRRQGTEAFF. The CDR3 bases are TGTGCCAGCAGCAGGAGACAGGGCACTGAAGCTTTCTTT.

V usage is TRBV11-3 and J usage is TRBJ1-2; unclear D gene. The CDR3 extends over 14 amino acids. The V gene lost 2 bases and the J gene lost 3 bases, with 10 bases spanning the gap. Germline values: CDR1 SGHNT, CDR2 YENEEA. CDR3 bases: TGTGCCAGCAGCTTATCAGGTGGTGACTATGGCTACACCTTC. This gives the protein CASSLSGGDYGYTF.

The gene calls are TRBV3-1 (or the pseudogene TRBV3-2) and TRBJ1-6; D not resolved. Per germline, CDR1 LGHDT and CDR2 YNNKEL (reference sequence). The CDR3 is 13 residues long. Trimming removed 0 bases at V and 9 bases at J, with 6 bases between. Here the CDR3 reads CASSQDGVSPLHF. For the CDR3, the DNA is TGTGCCAGCAGCCAAGACGGGGTTTCACCCCTCCACTTT.

CDR3 residues: CASSPPGTASYGYTF. The CDR3 region has the DNA TGTGCCAGCTCACCACCCGGGACAGCTAGCTATGGCTACACCTTC. The rearrangement joins TRBV18 to TRBJ1-2; TRBD1 aligns across 7 bases. J gave up 4 bases and V 0 bases, and 5 bases lay outside the gene matches. Germline CDR1 reads KGHSH; CDR2 reads LQKENI. The CDR3 length is 15 residues.

V is TRBV5-5 and J is TRBJ2-7; 9 nucleotides line up with TRBD1. The junction had 5 bases not matched to a gene; V was cut back by 0 bases and J by 4 bases. The CDR3 has 15 residues. The germline CDR1 and CDR2 sequences are SGHKS and YYEKEE (reference sequence). CDR3 region: CASSLAGQGFYEQYF. The CDR3 DNA reads as TGTGCCAGCAGCTTGGCAGGACAGGGGTTTTACGAGCAGTACTTC.